The TCR beta chain under discussion was sequenced for a study of OX40 agonist ivuxolimab in advanced cancers. Study overall: Given to patients was ivuxolimab, an agonistic anti-OX40 (CD134) antibody. The group had a mean age of around 60 years, ranged from about 20 to 79, and was 82.7% male. Patients enrolled in dose escalation were diagnosed with hepatocellular carcinoma, melanoma, renal cell or head and neck cancer.

Peripheral blood came from all dose cohorts at three timepoints. This CDR3 contains 14 residues. Trimming took 7 bases from V and 0 from J; bases not matched to a gene: 7. The V gene's germline CDR1 is GTSNPN and CDR2 SVGIG (reference sequence). Measured with immunoSEQ multiplex PCR; TCRdb has only the in-frame clones, and not every one. The sample has some 60,000 clones; approximately 80% are singletons. The receptor's source is an adult with an advanced solid tumor such as melanoma, head and neck, liver or kidney cancer. The specimen was CD4+ or CD8+ T cells sorted from blood, collected in a trial of the OX40 agonist ivuxolimab. This chain joins TRBV30 and TRBJ1-1, with 8 bases identical to TRBD1. The CDR3 DNA reads TGTGCCTTTTCCCGACAGGGGATGAACACTGAAGCTTTCTTT. As protein: CAFSRQGMNTEAFF.